This T cell receptor beta chain was recorded in a study of T cells in Graves' hyperthyroidism and ophthalmopathy. Amplified regions were TCR beta CDR3 sequences from RNA transcripts. An initial round of RT-PCR targeting the TCR CDR3 relied on the HTBI primer set. TCRdb redid the calling of the multiplex PCR reads with MiXCR, one entry per CDR3 protein. In the table there are hundreds of thousands of distinct CDR3 sequences, about 43% of which are singletons. This clonotype was picked up many times. Trimming took off 6 bases at V and 8 bases at J, with 13 bases between the two ends. The germline gives CDR1 SQVTM, CDR2 ANQGSEA. The CDR3 length is 11 residues.

The source of this sequence is a woman aged 18-29 years with Graves' hyperthyroidism. The chain employs TRBV29-1 and TRBJ2-5; D is undetermined. The sequenced material came from peripheral blood or thyroid tissue (not recorded which). In nucleotides, the CDR3 is TGCAGCGTCACGGACGCCGGAACCCAGTACTTC. Protein sequence: CSVTDAGTQYF.